This T cell receptor beta chain was recorded in a study of human T cells and chemical hapten exposure. Study-level background: Enrolled patients were predominantly female and had alopecia areata, totalis or universalis.

This clonotype was recorded a few times. No antigen is known for it. CDR1 and CDR2 (germline): ENHRY, SYGVKD. This CDR3 is 18 amino acids long. The V end was cut by 3 bases, the J end by 1 base, with 19 bases between. The study's findings and limits: Counts of expanded TCRs (at PT1) showed a positive correlation with patch test score. No change in TCRs above 1 in 1000 frequency was produced by DPC sensitization.

Time point meaning: patch test 3, about 24 weeks after DPC sensitization. Treatment defined: therapeutic diphenylcyclopropenone sensitization with weekly scalp DPC. Authors' methods: A per-sample median of approximately 100,000 TCRs was observed, with a range of about 23,224 to 690,600. TCRdb analysed the RACE reads with MiXCR anew, one entry per CDR3 protein. TCRdb's processing, not the study's, gives the V and J calls here. The sample consists of roughly 200,000 distinct CDR3 sequences, approximately 24% of them appearing once. The TCR originated in a middle-aged woman with alopecia areata. Some clones in this sample may be carry-over from other donors' samples. The material sequenced was whole blood, taken in connection with sensitization to the hapten diphenylcyclopropenone (DPC). The chain joins TRBV10-3 to TRBJ1-3, with a weak D call TRBD1 (5 bases). The chain's CDR3 is CAISDTSRGRSSGNTIYF. The CDR3 bases are TGTGCCATCAGTGACACTTCGAGGGGCCGTTCGTCTGGAAACACCATATATTTT.